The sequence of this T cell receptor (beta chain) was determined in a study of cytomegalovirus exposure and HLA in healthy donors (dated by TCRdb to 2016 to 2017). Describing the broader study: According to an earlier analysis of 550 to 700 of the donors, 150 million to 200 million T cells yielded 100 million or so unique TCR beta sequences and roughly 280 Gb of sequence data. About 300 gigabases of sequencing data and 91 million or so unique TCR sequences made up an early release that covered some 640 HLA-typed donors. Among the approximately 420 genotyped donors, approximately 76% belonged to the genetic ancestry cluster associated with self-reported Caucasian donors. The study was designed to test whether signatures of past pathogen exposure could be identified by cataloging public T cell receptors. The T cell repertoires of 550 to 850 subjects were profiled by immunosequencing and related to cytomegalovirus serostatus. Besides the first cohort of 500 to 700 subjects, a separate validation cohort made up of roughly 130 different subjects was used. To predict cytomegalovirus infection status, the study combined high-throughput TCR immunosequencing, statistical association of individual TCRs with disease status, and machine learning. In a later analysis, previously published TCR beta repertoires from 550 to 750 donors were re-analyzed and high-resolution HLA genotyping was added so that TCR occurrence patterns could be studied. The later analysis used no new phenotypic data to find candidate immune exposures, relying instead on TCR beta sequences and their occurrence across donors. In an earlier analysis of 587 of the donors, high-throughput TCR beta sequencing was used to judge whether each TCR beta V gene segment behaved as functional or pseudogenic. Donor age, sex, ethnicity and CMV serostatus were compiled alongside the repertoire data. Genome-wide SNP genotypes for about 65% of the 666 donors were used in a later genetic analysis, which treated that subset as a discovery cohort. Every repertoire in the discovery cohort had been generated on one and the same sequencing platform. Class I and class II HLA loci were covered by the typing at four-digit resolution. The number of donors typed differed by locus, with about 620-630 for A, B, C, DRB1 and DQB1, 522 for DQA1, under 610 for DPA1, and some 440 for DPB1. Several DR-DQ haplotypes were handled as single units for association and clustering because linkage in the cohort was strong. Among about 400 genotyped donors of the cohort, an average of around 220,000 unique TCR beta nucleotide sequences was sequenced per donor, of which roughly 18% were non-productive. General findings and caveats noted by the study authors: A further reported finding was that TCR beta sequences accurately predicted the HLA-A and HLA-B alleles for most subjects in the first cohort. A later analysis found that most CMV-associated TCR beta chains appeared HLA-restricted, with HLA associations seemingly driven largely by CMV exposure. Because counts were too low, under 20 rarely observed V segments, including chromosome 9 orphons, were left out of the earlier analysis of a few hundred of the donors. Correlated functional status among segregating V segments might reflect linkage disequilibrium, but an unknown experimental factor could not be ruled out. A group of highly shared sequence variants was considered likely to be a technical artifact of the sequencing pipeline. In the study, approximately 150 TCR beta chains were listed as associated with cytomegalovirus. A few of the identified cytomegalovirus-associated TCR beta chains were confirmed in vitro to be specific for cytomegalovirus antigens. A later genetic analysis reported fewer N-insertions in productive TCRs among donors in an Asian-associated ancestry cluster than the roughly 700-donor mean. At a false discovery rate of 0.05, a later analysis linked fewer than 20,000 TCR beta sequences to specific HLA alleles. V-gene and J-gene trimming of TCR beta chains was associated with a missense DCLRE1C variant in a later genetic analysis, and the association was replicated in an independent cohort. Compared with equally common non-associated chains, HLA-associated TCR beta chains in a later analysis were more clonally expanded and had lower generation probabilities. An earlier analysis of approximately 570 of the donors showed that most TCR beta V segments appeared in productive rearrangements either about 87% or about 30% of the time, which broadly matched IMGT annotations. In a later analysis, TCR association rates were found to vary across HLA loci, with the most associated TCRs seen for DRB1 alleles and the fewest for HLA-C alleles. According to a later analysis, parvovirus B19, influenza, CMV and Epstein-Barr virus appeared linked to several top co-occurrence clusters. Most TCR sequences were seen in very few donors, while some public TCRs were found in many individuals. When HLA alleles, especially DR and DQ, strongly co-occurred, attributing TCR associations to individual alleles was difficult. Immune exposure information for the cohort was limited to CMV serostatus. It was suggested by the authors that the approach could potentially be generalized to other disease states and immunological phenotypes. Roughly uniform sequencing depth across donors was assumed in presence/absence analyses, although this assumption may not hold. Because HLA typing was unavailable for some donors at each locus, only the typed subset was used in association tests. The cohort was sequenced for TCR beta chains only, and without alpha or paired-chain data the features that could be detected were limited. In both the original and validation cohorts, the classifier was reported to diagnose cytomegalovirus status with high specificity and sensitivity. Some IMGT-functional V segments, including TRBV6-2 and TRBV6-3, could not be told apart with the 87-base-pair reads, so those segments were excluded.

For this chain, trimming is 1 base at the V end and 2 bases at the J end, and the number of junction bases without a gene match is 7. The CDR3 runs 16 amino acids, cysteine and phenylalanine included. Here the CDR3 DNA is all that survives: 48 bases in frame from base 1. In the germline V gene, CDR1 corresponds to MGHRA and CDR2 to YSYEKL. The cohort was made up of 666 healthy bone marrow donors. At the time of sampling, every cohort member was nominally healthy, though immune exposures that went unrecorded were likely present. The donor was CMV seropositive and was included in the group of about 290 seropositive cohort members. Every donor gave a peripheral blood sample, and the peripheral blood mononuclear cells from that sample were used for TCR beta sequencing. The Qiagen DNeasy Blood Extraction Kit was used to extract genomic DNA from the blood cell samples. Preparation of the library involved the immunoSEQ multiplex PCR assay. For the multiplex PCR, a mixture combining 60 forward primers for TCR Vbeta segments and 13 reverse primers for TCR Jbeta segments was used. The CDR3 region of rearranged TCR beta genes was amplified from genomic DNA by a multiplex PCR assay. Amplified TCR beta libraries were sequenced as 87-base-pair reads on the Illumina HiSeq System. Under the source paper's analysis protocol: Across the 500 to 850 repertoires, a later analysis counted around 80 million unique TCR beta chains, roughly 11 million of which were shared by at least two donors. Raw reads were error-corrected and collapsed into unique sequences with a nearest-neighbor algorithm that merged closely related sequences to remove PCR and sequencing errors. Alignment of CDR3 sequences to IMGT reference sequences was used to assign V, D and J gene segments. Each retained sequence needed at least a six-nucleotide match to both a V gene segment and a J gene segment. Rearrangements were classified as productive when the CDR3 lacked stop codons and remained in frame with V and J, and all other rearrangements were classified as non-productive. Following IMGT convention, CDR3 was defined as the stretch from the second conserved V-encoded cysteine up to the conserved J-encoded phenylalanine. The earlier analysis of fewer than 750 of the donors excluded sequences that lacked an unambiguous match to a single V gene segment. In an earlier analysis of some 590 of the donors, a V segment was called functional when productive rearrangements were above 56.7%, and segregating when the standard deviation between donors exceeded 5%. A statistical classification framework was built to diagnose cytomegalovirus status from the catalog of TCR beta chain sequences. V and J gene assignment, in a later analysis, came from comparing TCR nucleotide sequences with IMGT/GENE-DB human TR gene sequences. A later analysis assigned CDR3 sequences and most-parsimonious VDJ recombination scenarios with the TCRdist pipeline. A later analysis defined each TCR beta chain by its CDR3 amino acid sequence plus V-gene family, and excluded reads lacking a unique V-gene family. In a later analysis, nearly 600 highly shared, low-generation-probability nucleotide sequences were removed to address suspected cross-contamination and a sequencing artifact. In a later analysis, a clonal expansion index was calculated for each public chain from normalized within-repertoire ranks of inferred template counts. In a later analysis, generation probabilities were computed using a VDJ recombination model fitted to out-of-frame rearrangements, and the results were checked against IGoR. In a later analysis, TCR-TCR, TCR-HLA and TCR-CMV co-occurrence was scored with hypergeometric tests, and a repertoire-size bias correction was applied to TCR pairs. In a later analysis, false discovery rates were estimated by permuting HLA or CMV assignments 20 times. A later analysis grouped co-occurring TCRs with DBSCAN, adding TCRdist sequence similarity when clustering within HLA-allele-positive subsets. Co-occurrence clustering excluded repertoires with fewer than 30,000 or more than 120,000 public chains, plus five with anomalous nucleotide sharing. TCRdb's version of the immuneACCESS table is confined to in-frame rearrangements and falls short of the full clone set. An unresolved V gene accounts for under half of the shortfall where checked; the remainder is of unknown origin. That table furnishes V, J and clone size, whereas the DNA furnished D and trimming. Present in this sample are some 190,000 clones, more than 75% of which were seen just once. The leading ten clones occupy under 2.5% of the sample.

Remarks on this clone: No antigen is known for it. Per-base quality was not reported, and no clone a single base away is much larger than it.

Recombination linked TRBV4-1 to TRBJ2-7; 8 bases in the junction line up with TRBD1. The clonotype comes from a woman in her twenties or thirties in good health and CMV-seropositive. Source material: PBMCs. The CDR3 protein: CASSQGSGTGTYEQYF. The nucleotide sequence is TGCGCCAGCAGCCAAGGGTCCGGGACAGGCACCTACGAGCAGTACTTC.